This T cell receptor (beta chain) was retrieved from a study of cytotoxic CD8 clonotypes in ibrutinib-treated CLL (dated by TCRdb to the early 2020s). General notes on the study: The cohort included about 15 treatment-naive and under 13 relapsed/refractory patients; roughly 17 were IGHV unmutated. Partial responses were observed in about 25 patients and complete responses in 2; after a median follow-up of 68 months, remission was maintained in approximately 14 patients and progression was observed in around twelve. The response samples were drawn at a median of approximately 12 months into treatment, with a range of about 6 to 36 months. An average of around 250,000 productive templates and approximately 91,000 productive rearrangements was obtained per sample. Of the 90 or so people in the trial, 26 had longitudinal samples available. Cryopreserved peripheral blood mononuclear cells were collected before treatment, at response, and at either disease progression or sustained remission. Every remission and progressive disease sample was obtained while ibrutinib was still being received by the patients.

V gives up 4 bases and J gives up 2 bases, and the segment between their germline ends measures 11 bases. The CDR3 sequence holds 14 residues, the cysteine and phenylalanine included. Just CDR3 DNA is preserved here, 42 bases in frame from base 1. The germline V gene sets CDR1 to KGHSH and CDR2 to LQKENI. Sample time point, as interpreted from the label and publication: about a year on ibrutinib. For TCR beta library preparation, about 2 micrograms of genomic DNA was extracted from cryopreserved PBMCs. Longitudinal blood samples from CLL patients on ibrutinib monotherapy underwent high-throughput TCR beta sequencing. Patients were enrolled in a phase 2 open-label single-center ibrutinib monotherapy trial. Each clonotype received, on average, about 10x coverage in deep resolution sequencing performed on a MiSeq, where the target depth lay between 1 in 1 million and 1 in 200,000 T cells. The immunoSEQ hsTCRB Kit was used to generate TCR beta libraries. In the authors' own workflow: The data were analyzed with ImmunoSEQ Analyzer and ImmunoSEQ Data Assistant, and V, D and J gene assignments followed IMGT definitions. Clonality, with values ranging from 0 to 1, was calculated as one minus the normalized Shannon entropy of productive rearrangement frequencies. Only overrepresented clonotypes making up at least 0.05% of each patient's repertoire were included in the public clonotype analysis. Some 14 age-matched healthy donor repertoires from immuneACCESS served as clonality controls. The table comes from immuneACCESS by way of TCRdb, which keeps in-frame sequences with V and J called. Part of the clones is missing from these tables; in studies checked, under half for an unresolved V gene and the rest for unknown reasons. V and J calls plus clone size are reproduced from that table; the DNA served to infer D and trimming. A total of just under 70,000 clones appear in this sample, under 70% of them only once. More than 4.5% of the sample lies in the top ten.

For this clone: What antigen it recognizes has not been identified. Nothing much larger sits one base from this clone, and base qualities are not available.

The investigation overall reported the following: Sampling times were not matched between sustained-remission and progressing patients, and lymph node repertoires were not studied. Clonality rose at ibrutinib response, remained stable during sustained remission, and dropped back toward baseline at progression. Public clonotypes were rare and either contracted or stayed stable during treatment, and the rise in clonality at ibrutinib response reflected the expansion of private clonotypes. Baseline clonality exceeded that of age-matched healthy donors and correlated strongly with circulating CD8+ T-cell counts.

Recombination linked TRBV18 to TRBJ1-2, and the D gene may be TRBD1, 5 bases matching. The sequence came from a human donor with chronic lymphocytic leukemia. This specimen consisted of PBMCs, obtained after 12 months of ibrutinib treatment. The DNA sequence is as follows: TGTGCCAGCTCACGCCGGGACGGCAACTATGGCTACACCTTC. It is translated as CASSRRDGNYGYTF.